Presented here are 26 T cell receptor beta chains from one specimen sequenced in a study of beta chain features in type 1 diabetes. Expressed TCRB transcripts were sequenced, since all the RNA that had been isolated was reverse transcribed. Profiled with immunoSEQ multiplex PCR; TCRdb holds only in-frame clones, not every one. The sample holds fewer than 550,000 clones; over 9.5% are singletons and the top ten take approximately 0.05%. Specimen: naive CD4+ T cells from blood. All receptors come from a woman younger than 35 in good health.

The rearrangement links TRBV11-1 to TRBJ2-1, with 10 bases lining up with TRBD2. V lost 5 bases to trimming and J lost 4 bases; unmatched junction nucleotides: 5. Germline CDR1 and CDR2: SGHAT and FQDESV (reference sequence). The CDR3 length is 15 residues. CDR3 bases: TGTGCCAGCAGCCCAGGACTAGCGGCGTACAATGAGCAGTTCTTC. The encoded protein is CASSPGLAAYNEQFF.

The rearrangement joins TRBV29-1 to TRBJ2-5; D gene unclear. The germline V gene has CDR1 SQVTM and CDR2 ANQGSEA. CDR3 length: 15 amino acids. V was trimmed by 4 bases and J by 1 base, leaving 16 bases between them. In nucleotides, the CDR3 is TGCAGCGTTGGTACATCGGTATCCAGCCAAGAGACCCAGTACTTC. Its translation: CSVGTSVSSQETQYF.

This clone was seen more than once but under ten times. The chain couples TRBV19 to TRBJ2-7; D gene ambiguous. The CDR3 consists of 13 residues. The V gene lost 3 bases and the J gene lost 6 bases, with 12 bases spanning the gap. Germline CDR1 reads LNHDA; CDR2 reads SQIVND (reference sequence). CDR3 region: CASSIRTSLEQYF. The CDR3 bases are TGTGCCAGTAGTATCCGGACCTCACTCGAGCAGTACTTC. The full variable domain, with the rest looked up from reference TRBV19 and TRBJ2-7, is DGGITQSPKYLFRKEGQNVTLSCEQNLNHDAMYWYRQDPGQGLRLIYYSQIVNDFQKGDIAEGYSVSREKKESFPLTVTSAQKNPTAFYLCASSIRTSLEQYFGPGTRLTVT.

This clone was seen only a few times. J is TRBJ2-5 and V is TRBV5-4, with D perhaps being TRBD1 or TRBD2 (5 bases each). The CDR3 loop spans 14 amino acids. CDR1 SGHNT and CDR2 YYREEE come from the germline V gene (reference sequence). V was trimmed by 3 bases and J by 1 base, leaving 10 bases between them. This CDR3 reads CASSSGTVQETQYF. The CDR3 DNA sequence: TGTGCCAGCAGCTCGGGGACGGTCCAAGAGACCCAGTACTTC. The full variable domain, in which reference TRBV5-4 and TRBJ2-5 provide the parts outside the CDR3, is ETGVTQSPTHLIKTRGQQVTLRCSSQSGHNTVSWYQQALGQGPQFIFQYYREEENGRGNFPPRFSGLQFPNYSSELNVNALELDDSALYLCASSSGTVQETQYFGPGTRLLVL.

This clone was observed a few times. The chain carries TRBV6-6 and TRBJ2-7, with D possibly being TRBD1 (6 bases). Germline CDR1 is MNHNY and CDR2 is SVGAGI (reference sequence). This CDR3 spans 15 amino acids. The V end was cut by 5 bases, the J end by 2 bases, with 16 bases between. This chain's CDR3 is CASSLSGTQTYEQYF. The CDR3 DNA is TGTGCCAGCAGTCTCTCCGGGACACAAACCTACGAGCAGTACTTC.

The genes are TRBV15 and TRBJ2-7; D ambiguous. Trimming took 5 bases from V and 2 from J, leaving 16 bases between them. The CDR3 is made up of 15 amino acids. The V gene's germline CDR1 is LNHNV and CDR2 YYDKDF (reference sequence). The CDR3 is CATSPREFMTYEQYF. The CDR3 DNA is TGTGCCACCAGCCCCCGAGAGTTTATGACCTACGAGCAGTACTTC.

This clone was seen only a few times. The gene calls are TRBV2 and TRBJ1-6; possible D gene TRBD1, 6 bases. The CDR3 sequence is 13 residues long. From germline, CDR1 is SNHLY and CDR2 FYNNEI. The V gene lost 6 bases and the J gene lost 10 bases, with 13 bases spanning the gap. CDR3 sequence reads: CASRFRGNSPLHF. The CDR3 DNA reads TGTGCCAGCAGGTTCAGGGGAAACTCACCCCTCCACTTT.

This clone was seen only a few times. The CDR3 nucleotides read TGTGCCAGCAGCTTAGATCGGTTCTTC. The encoded protein is CASSLDRFF. The V and J genes are TRBV7-9 and TRBJ2-1; no clear D. Trimming took 1 base from V and 15 from J, leaving 4 bases between them. The CDR3 has 9 amino acids. From germline, CDR1 is SEHNR and CDR2 FQNEAQ (reference sequence). Supplemented by reference TRBV7-9 and TRBJ2-1, the full variable domain reads DTGVSQNPRHKITKRGQNVTFRCDPISEHNRLYWYRQTLGQGPEFLTYFQNEAQLEKSRLLSDRFSAERPKGSFSTLEIQRTEQGDSAMYLCASSLDRFFGPGTRLTVL.

The chain combines TRBV2 with TRBJ2-6, with D tentatively TRBD1 or TRBD2 (5 bases each). V lost 7 bases and J 0 bases, leaving 13 bases between the germline ends. Germline CDR1 is SNHLY and CDR2 is FYNNEI. The CDR3 covers 16 residues. As DNA, the CDR3 is TGTGCCAGCATGAGGGACGGAGGCTCTGGGGCCAACGTCCTGACTTTC. Translated: CASMRDGGSGANVLTF.

V gene TRBV15 combines with J gene TRBJ2-3; possible D gene TRBD2, 5 bases. V dropped 5 bases and J dropped 2 bases, with 8 bases sitting between them. The CDR3 sequence is 13 residues long. The germline gives CDR1 LNHNV, CDR2 YYDKDF (reference sequence). The CDR3 protein is CATSGRSTDTQYF. The CDR3 coding sequence is TGTGCCACCAGCGGGAGATCCACAGATACGCAGTATTTT.

This rearrangement joins TRBV4-2 to TRBJ2-5; a possible D gene is TRBD1 (5 bases). Germline V CDR1 and CDR2: LGHNA, YNFKEQ. The ends were cut back, 6 bases at V and 4 bases at J, with 15 bases in the middle. The CDR3 covers 14 residues. CDR3 sequence: CASRPGFGAETQYF. The CDR3 DNA follows: TGTGCCAGCAGGCCCGGGTTTGGGGCAGAGACCCAGTACTTC.

In its sample, this clone was seen a few times. The CDR3 is CSVEDRGGGETQYF. The CDR3 region has the DNA TGCAGCGTCGAGGACAGGGGGGGAGGAGAGACCCAGTACTTC. This chain uses TRBV29-1 with TRBJ2-5; 10 positions match TRBD1. V lost 6 bases, J lost 4 bases, and 8 bases stayed unmatched. The V gene's germline CDR1 is SQVTM and CDR2 ANQGSEA. CDR3 length: 14 residues.

The chain joins TRBV4-1 to TRBJ2-3; no clear D. The CDR3 totals 14 residues. The ends were cut back, 0 bases at V and 2 bases at J, with 6 bases in the middle. CDR1 and CDR2 (germline): MGHRA, YSYEKL. The CDR3 spells CASSQDPLTDTQYF. The CDR3 nucleotides read TGCGCCAGCAGCCAAGATCCTCTCACAGATACGCAGTATTTT.

V gene TRBV30 combines with J gene TRBJ2-5; 7 nucleotides match TRBD2. CDR3 length equals 17 residues. Germline V gives CDR1 GTSNPN, CDR2 SVGIG (reference sequence). V was clipped by 1 base and J by 5 bases; unmatched bases: 16. CDR3 nucleotide sequence: TGTGCCTGGAGTGGACTCCCTCATCAGGGAGGGAGGGAGACCCAGTACTTC. Its translation: CAWSGLPHQGGRETQYF.

This rearrangement joins TRBV5-1 to TRBJ2-3; no clear D gene. V lost 0 bases, J lost 6 bases, and 8 bases lay in between. The V gene's germline CDR1 is SGHRS and CDR2 YFSETQ. This CDR3 comprises 13 residues. The CDR3 protein is CASSLGYADTQYF. Written as DNA, the CDR3 is TGCGCCAGCAGCTTGGGCTACGCGGATACGCAGTATTTT.

As DNA, the CDR3 is TGTGCCAGCAGTGAAAGGGCCAGCCAGCCCCAGCATTTT. Protein: CASSERASQPQHF. This chain connects TRBV2 to TRBJ1-5; D is undetermined. Trimming cost V 2 bases and J 7 bases, with 9 bases left between them. Germline V CDR1 and CDR2: SNHLY, FYNNEI. This CDR3 has 13 residues.

This clone was counted only a few times. The CDR3 coding sequence is TGTGCCAGCAGCCCGGGACTACTCTACAATGAGCAGTTCTTC. It encodes CASSPGLLYNEQFF. V and J are TRBV7-2 and TRBJ2-1; 7 nucleotides match TRBD2. The CDR3 runs 14 residues. Germline V gives CDR1 SGHTA, CDR2 FQGNSA. V lost 5 bases to trimming and J lost 3 bases; unmatched junction nucleotides: 4.

About this clone: A junction end diverges from the germline sequence, so it may reflect a read error. V is TRBV7-9 and J is TRBJ1-1; D gene unclear. Germline lookup yields CDR1 SEHNR and CDR2 FQNEAQ (reference sequence). The CDR3 is made up of 8 amino acids. CDR3: CASTEGLF. CDR3 bases: TGTGCCAGCACGGAAGGGCTCTTT.

The chain combines TRBV4-2 with TRBJ2-1; maybe TRBD1 (6 bases). The CDR3 has 13 amino acids. V gave up 6 bases and J gave up 9 bases, with 15 bases separating them. Germline V gene lookup returns CDR1 LGHNA and CDR2 YNFKEQ. This CDR3 is CASRPTGIGEQFF. As DNA, the CDR3 is TGTGCCAGCAGACCCACAGGGATTGGTGAGCAGTTCTTC.

The sample holds a few counts of this clone. The V and J genes are TRBV7-2 and TRBJ2-3; TRBD1 is a possible D gene (5 bases). Germline V lookup: CDR1 SGHTA, CDR2 FQGNSA. V lost 1 base to trimming and J lost 5 bases, with 13 bases between them. The CDR3 is 15 amino acids. The CDR3 here is CASSLEIRAKDTQYF. As DNA, the CDR3 is TGTGCCAGCAGCTTAGAGATCAGGGCGAAAGATACGCAGTATTTT.

This clone appeared a few times. This chain links TRBV13 with TRBJ1-2; 10 nucleotides align to TRBD1. This CDR3 contains 15 residues. V gave up 5 bases and J gave up 6 bases; unmatched junction bases: 9. The germline V gene encodes CDR1 PRHDT and CDR2 FYEKMQ (reference sequence). For the CDR3, the DNA is TGTGCCAGCAGCCCAAGGGACAGGGGATGGGATGGCTACACCTTC. Residues: CASSPRDRGWDGYTF.

This clone was found a few times. V and J are TRBV4-3 and TRBJ2-7; maybe TRBD2 (6 bases). Trimming stripped 1 base from V and 7 bases from J, with 20 bases between. The CDR3 length is 16 residues. Germline CDR1 is LGHNA and CDR2 is YSLEER. The DNA for the CDR3 is TGCGCCAGCAGCCAAGGCCCCGCTAGCGCAAAGGGGGAGCAGTACTTC. Translating gives CASSQGPASAKGEQYF.

This chain links TRBV7-2 with TRBJ2-3; TRBD1 matches 9 bases. The CDR3 length is 15 residues. Germline CDR1 is SGHTA and CDR2 is FQGNSA. V shed 5 bases, J shed 5 bases, and the junction held 8 bases outside the gene matches. CDR3 DNA sequence: TGTGCCAGCAGCACCGGACAGGGGTCGGGAGATACGCAGTATTTT. It encodes CASSTGQGSGDTQYF.

V is TRBV18 and J is TRBJ2-3; D is ambiguous. The length of the CDR3 is 17 residues. In germline, CDR1 is KGHSH, CDR2 LQKENI. Trimming left V 1 base short and J 1 base short, with 15 bases between. The CDR3 nucleotides are TGTGCCAGCTCACCACAGATCGAGACAACCGGCACAGATACGCAGTATTTT. Protein: CASSPQIETTGTDTQYF.

This rearrangement joins TRBV15 to TRBJ2-5, with TRBD2 as a possible D gene (5 bases). The germline gives CDR1 LNHNV, CDR2 YYDKDF (reference sequence). V lost 1 base and J 4 bases, leaving 19 bases between the germline ends. CDR3 length: 17 amino acids. CDR3 residues: CATSRGRAKLLGETQYF. The CDR3, as DNA: TGTGCCACCAGCAGAGGTCGGGCAAAACTACTAGGAGAGACCCAGTACTTC.

The chain combines TRBV2 with TRBJ1-5; possibly TRBD1 for D (5 bases). With 7 bases removed from V and 6 bases from J, the gap between germline ends came to 13 bases. This CDR3 is 13 amino acids long. Germline CDR1 reads SNHLY; CDR2 reads FYNNEI. CDR3 nucleotides: TGTGCCAGCATGGGCAGACAGTCTCAGCCCCAGCATTTT. Encoded protein: CASMGRQSQPQHF. Combining the CDR3 with reference TRBV2 and TRBJ1-5 gives the whole variable domain EPEVTQTPSHQVTQMGQEVILRCVPISNHLYFYWYRQILGQKVEFLVSFYNNEISEKSEIFDDQFSVERPDGSNFTLKIRSTKLEDSAMYFCASMGRQSQPQHFGDGTRLSIL.